The clone carrying this T cell receptor beta chain came up many times. The antigen remains unidentified. The data were taken from a study of prognosis after radiotherapy for stage I lung cancer. Looking at the study overall: Enrolled patients (around 13 men, 6 women) had a median age of approximately 71 years and an age range of roughly 50 to 84 years.

General study points: Patients with distant metastases had lower Shannon entropy after stereotactic body radiation therapy.

This CDR3 region has 14 residues. Germline assignment: CDR1 LGHDT and CDR2 YNNKEL (reference sequence). V was pared by 0 bases and J by 3 bases, with 8 bases between. Amplification of the TCR beta CDR3 (from genomic DNA) was done by two-round multiplex PCR. During first-round PCR, primers specific to each TRBV and TRBJ gene were used. TCRdb reprocessed the multiplex PCR reads via MiXCR and lists one record per CDR3 protein. This table has around 15,000 distinct CDR3 sequences, approximately 15% appearing once. Peripheral blood, 6 to 7.5 milliliters per draw, was collected at each of two time points. This chain links TRBV3-1 with TRBJ1-2; D gene ambiguous. This TCR derives from a donor aged 50 or older with non-small cell lung cancer. The material sequenced was PBMCs, taken before or after stereotactic body radiation therapy (not recorded which). The CDR3 DNA sequence: TGTGCCAGCAGCCAAGATTCAGAGGACTATGGCTACACCTTC. It translates to CASSQDSEDYGYTF. The variable domain in full, completed from reference TRBV3-1 and TRBJ1-2, reads DTAVSQTPKYLVTQMGNDKSIKCEQNLGHDTMYWYKQDSKKFLKIMFSYNNKELIINETVPNRFSPKSPDKAHLNLHINSLELGDSAVYFCASSQDSEDYGYTFGSGTRLTVV.